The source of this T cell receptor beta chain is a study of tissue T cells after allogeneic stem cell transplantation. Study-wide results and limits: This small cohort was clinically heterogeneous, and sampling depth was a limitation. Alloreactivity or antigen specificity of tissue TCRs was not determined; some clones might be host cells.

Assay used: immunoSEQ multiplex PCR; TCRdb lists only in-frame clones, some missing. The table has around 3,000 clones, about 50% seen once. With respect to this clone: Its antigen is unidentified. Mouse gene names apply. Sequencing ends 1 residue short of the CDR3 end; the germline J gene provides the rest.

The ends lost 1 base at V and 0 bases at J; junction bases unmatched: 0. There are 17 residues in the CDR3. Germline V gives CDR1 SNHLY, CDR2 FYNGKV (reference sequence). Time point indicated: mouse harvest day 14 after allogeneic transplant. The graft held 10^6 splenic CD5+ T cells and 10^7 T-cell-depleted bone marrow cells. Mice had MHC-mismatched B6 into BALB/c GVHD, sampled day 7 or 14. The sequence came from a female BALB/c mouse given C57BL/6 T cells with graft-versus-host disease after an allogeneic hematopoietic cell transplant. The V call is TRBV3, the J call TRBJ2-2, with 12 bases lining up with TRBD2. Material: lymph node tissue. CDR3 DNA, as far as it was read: TGTGCCAGCAGCTTAGGGACTGGGGGGGCAAACACCGGGCAGCTCTAC. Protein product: CASSLGTGGANTGQLY. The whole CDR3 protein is CASSLGTGGANTGQLYF.